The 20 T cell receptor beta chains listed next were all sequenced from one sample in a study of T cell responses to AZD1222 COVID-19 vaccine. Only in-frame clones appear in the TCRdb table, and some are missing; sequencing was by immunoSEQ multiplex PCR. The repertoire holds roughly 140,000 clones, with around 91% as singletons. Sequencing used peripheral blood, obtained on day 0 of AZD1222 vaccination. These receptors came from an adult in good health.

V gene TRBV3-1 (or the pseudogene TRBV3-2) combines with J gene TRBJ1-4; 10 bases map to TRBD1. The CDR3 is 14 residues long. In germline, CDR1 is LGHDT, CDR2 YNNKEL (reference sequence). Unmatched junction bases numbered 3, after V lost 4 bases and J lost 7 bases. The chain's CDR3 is CASSLTGGGEKLFF. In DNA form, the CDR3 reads TGTGCCAGCAGCCTGACAGGGGGCGGTGAAAAACTGTTTTTT.

The CDR3 DNA follows: TGTGCCAGCATCGGCGGCCTCTACGAGCAGTACTTC. Protein: CASIGGLYEQYF. The chain joins TRBV6-5 to TRBJ2-7; D gene uncertain. Trimming left V 7 bases short and J 3 bases short, with 10 bases between. The CDR3 runs 12 residues. Germline CDR1 MNHEY, CDR2 SVGAGI.

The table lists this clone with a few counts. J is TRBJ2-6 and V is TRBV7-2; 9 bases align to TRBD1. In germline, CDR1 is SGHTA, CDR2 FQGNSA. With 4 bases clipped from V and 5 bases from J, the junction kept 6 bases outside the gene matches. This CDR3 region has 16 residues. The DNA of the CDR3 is TGTGCCAGCAGCTCGGGACAGGGAGGTTGGGCCAACGTCCTGACTTTC. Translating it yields CASSSGQGGWANVLTF.

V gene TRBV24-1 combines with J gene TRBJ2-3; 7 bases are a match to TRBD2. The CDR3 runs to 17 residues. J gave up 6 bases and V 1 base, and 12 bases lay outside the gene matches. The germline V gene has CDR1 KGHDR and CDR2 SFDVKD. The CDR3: CATSDFGEGGVRDTQYF. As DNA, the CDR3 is TGTGCCACCAGTGATTTCGGGGAGGGTGGCGTAAGGGATACGCAGTATTTT.

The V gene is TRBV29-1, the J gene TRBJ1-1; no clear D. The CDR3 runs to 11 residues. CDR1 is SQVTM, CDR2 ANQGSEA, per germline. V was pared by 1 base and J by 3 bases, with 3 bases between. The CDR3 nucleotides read TGCAGCGTTGAAGGGGACACTGAAGCTTTCTTT. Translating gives CSVEGDTEAFF.

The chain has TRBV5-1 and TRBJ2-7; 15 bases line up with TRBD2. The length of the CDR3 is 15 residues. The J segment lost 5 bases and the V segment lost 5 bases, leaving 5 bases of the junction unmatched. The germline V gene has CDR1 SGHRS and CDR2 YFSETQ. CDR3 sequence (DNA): TGCGCCAGCAGACACGGACTAGCGGGAGGGGACGAGCAGTACTTC. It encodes CASRHGLAGGDEQYF.

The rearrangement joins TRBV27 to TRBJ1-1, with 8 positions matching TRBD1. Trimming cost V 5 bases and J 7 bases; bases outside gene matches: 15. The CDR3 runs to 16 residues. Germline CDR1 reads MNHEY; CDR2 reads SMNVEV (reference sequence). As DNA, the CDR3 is TGTGCCAGCAGTCCCGCGAGGGGCAGGGGGCTGGATGAAGCTTTCTTT. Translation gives CASSPARGRGLDEAFF.

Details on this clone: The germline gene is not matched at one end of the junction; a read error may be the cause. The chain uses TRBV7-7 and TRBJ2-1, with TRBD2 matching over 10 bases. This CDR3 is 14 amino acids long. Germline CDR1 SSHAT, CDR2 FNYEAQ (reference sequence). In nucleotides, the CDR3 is TGTGCTAGCAGCTTAGGACTAGCGGAGCGGGAGCAGTTCTTC. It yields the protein CASSLGLAEREQFF. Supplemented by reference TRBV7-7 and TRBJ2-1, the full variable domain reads GAGVSQSPRYKVTKRGQDVTLRCDPISSHATLYWYQQALGQGPEFLTYFNYEAQPDKSGLPSDRFSAERPEGSISTLTIQRTEQRDSAMYRCASSLGLAEREQFFGPGTRLTVL.

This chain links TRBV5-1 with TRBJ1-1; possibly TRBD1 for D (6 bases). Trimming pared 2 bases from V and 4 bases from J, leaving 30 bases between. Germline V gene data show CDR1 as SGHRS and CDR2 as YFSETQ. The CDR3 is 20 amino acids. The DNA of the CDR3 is TGCGCCAGCAGCTTTATTCATCCCCTCCGGGACACCGAAAGGGGCACTGAAGCTTTCTTT. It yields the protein CASSFIHPLRDTERGTEAFF. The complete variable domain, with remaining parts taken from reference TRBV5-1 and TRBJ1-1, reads KAGVTQTPRYLIKTRGQQVTLSCSPISGHRSVSWYQQTPGQGLQFLFEYFSETQRNKGNFPGRFSGRQFSNSRSEMNVSTLELGDSALYLCASSFIHPLRDTERGTEAFFGQGTRLTVV.

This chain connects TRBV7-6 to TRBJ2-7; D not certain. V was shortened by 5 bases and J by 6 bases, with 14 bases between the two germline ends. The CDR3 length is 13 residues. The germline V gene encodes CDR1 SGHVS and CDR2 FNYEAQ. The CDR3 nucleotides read TGTGCCAGCAGCCCTAGATCCGCAGGCGAGCAGTACTTC. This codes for CASSPRSAGEQYF.

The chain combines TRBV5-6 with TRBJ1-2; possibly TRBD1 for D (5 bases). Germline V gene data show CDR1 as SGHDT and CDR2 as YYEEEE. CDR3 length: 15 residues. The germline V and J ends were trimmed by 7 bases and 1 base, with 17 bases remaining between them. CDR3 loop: CASYVGPGDNYGYTF. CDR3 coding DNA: TGTGCCAGCTACGTGGGTCCGGGGGATAACTATGGCTACACCTTC.

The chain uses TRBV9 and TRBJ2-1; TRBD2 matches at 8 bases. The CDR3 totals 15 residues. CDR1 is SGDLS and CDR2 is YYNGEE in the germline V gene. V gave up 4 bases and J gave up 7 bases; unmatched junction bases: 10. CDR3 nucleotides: TGTGCCAGCAGCCCCGGGGGGACTAGTATAAATGAGCAGTTCTTC. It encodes CASSPGGTSINEQFF.

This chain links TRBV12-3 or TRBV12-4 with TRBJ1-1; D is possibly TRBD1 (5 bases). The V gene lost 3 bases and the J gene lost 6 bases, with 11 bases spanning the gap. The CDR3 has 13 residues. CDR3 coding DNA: TGTGCCAGCAGTTTTGGGGGAAGGGCTGAAGCTTTCTTT. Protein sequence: CASSFGGRAEAFF.

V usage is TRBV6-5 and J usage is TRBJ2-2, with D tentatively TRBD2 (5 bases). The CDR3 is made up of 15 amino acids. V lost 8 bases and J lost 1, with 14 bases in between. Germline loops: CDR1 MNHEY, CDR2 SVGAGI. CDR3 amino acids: CASRESGMNTGELFF. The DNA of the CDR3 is TGTGCCAGCCGGGAATCGGGGATGAACACCGGGGAGCTGTTTTTT.

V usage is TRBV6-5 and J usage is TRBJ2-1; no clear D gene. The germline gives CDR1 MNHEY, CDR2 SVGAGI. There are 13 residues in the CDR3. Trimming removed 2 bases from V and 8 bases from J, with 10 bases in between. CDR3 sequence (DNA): TGTGCCAGCAGTTACGGTAGCACGGATGAGCAGTTCTTC. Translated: CASSYGSTDEQFF.

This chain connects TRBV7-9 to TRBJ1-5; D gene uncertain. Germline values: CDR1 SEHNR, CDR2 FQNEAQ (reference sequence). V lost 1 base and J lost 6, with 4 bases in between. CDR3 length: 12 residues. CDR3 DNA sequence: TGTGCCAGCAGCTTAGGAATTCAGCCCCAGCATTTT. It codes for CASSLGIQPQHF.

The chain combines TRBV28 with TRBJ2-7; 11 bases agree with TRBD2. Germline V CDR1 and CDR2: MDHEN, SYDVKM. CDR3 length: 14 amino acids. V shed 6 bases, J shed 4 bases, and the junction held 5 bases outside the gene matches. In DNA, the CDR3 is TGTGCCAGCAGGCCGGGACTAGCGGTTTACGAGCAGTACTTC. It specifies CASRPGLAVYEQYF.

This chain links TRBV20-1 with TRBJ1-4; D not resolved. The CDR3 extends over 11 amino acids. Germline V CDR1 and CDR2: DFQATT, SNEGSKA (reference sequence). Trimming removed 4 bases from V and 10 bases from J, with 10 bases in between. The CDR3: CSATADRKLFF. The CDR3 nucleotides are TGCAGTGCTACGGCGGACCGAAAACTGTTTTTT.

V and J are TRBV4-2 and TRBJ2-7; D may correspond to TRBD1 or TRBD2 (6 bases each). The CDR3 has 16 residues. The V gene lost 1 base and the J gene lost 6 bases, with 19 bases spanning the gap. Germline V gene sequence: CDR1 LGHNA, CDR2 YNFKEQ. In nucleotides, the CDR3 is TGTGCCAGCAGCCAAGTATTAGGGGGAGGAGTACCCGAGCAGTACTTC. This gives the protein CASSQVLGGGVPEQYF.

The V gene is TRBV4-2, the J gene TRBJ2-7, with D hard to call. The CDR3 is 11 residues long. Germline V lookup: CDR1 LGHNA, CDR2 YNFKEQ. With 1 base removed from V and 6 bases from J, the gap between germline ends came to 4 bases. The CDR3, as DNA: TGTGCCAGCAGCCAAGGGGTCGAGCAGTACTTC. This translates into CASSQGVEQYF.